This TCR beta chain came from a study of vaccination and CD4 T cells after COVID-19. About the research overall: A CEFX pool, an HIV-1 Nef pool, or else no peptide went into the control cultures.

Trimming cost V 7 bases and J 0 bases, with 13 bases left between them. Germline V CDR1 and CDR2: SQVTM, ANQGSEA. There are 13 residues in the CDR3. Treatment meaning: approximately 11-day PBMC culture with coronavirus spike peptide pools or control peptides (ViraFEST assay). Peptide pool stimulation in ViraFEST expanded antigen-specific T cells, whose TCRs were then sequenced. Half-medium changes with fresh IL-2 medium occurred on days 3 and 7. The sample holds a few counts of this clonotype. Its target is unknown. Sequenced with the Oncomine TCR Beta short-read assay was DNA taken from cultured CD4+ T cells. Each CDR3 protein gets one entry after TCRdb re-called the PCR reads with MiXCR. The sample lists 4,500 or so distinct CDR3 sequences, around 80% seen once, with approximately 19% in the top ten.

The chain is built from TRBV29-1 and TRBJ2-7; D is possibly TRBD1 (5 bases). This TCR was recovered from a human donor who had recovered from COVID-19. Source material: CD4+ T cells from blood, cultured in vitro. Here the CDR3 DNA reads TGCAGCGCATTAGTTGACAGCTCCTACGAGCAGTACTTC. Residues: CSALVDSSYEQYF.